This record concerns one TCR beta chain sequence. As yet, its antigen is unknown. The entry originates in a study of CD4 T cell repertoires in COVID-19. General study points: In SARS-CoV and/or HKU1 spike cultures, between roughly 7 and 27% of SARS-CoV-2 clonotypes reappeared.

Looked up from germline, CDR1 is SGHDT and CDR2 is YYEEEE. Trimming took 0 bases from V and 0 from J; bases not matched to a gene: 7. The CDR3 is 17 amino acids. Produced via immunoSEQ multiplex PCR; TCRdb's table is partial and in-frame only. The sample lists tens of thousands of clones, 80% to 90% occurring once. This TCR was recovered from a human donor who had COVID-19. Sequencing used CD4+ T cells from peripheral blood, obtained after recovery from COVID-19. J is TRBJ1-2 and V is TRBV5-6, with 8 bases aligning to TRBD1. The CDR3 nucleotides read TGTGCCAGCAGCTTGGAGTTTCGACAGGGGCCTAACTATGGCTACACCTTC. Its protein product is CASSLEFRQGPNYGYTF.